These 28 T cell receptor beta chains were all obtained from the same sample, sequenced in a study of cytomegalovirus exposure and HLA in healthy donors. The PCR ran on 60 Vbeta and 13 Jbeta primers. Some clones are missing from TCRdb's copy, which holds only in-frame ones; the method was immunoSEQ multiplex PCR. The repertoire shows 150,000 to 250,000 clones; the top ten hold roughly 0.7%. Sequenced input: PBMCs. These receptors originate from a boy aged 10-17 years in good health and CMV-seronegative.

The chain links TRBV2 to TRBJ2-6, with D maybe TRBD1 (6 bases). CDR1 and CDR2 (germline): SNHLY, FYNNEI. This CDR3 region has 13 residues. The V end lost 6 bases, the J end lost 4 bases, and 7 bases lay between the germline ends. This CDR3 is CASSGQGANVLTF. CDR3 nucleotide sequence: TGTGCCAGCAGCGGACAGGGGGCCAACGTCCTGACTTTC.

The J gene is TRBJ1-2, the V gene TRBV11-1; 8 nucleotides align to TRBD1. Trimming removed 4 bases from V and 8 bases from J; junction bases left unmatched: 18. CDR1 and CDR2 (germline): SGHAT, FQDESV (reference sequence). This CDR3 is built from 17 residues. The CDR3 protein is CASSSPPGKDRVYGYTF. As DNA, the CDR3 is TGTGCCAGCAGCTCGCCACCCGGAAAGGACAGGGTATACGGCTACACCTTC.

The chain combines TRBV12-2 with TRBJ2-1; the DNA was not compared with TRBD2, the D call given in the table. TRBV12-2 is a documented pseudogene. CDR3 length: 18 amino acids. CDR3 DNA: TGTGCAAGTCGCTTAGCCGTACCAACTAGCGGTGCTCGGAATGAGCAGTTCTTC. Amino acids: CASRLAVPTSGARNEQFF.

The chain combines TRBV4-1 with TRBJ1-5; 12 nucleotides align to TRBD1. The germline V gene encodes CDR1 MGHRA and CDR2 YSYEKL. The CDR3 is 21 amino acids. Trimming at V came to 3 bases and at J to 2 bases, leaving 17 bases not matched to a gene. The DNA of the CDR3 is TGCGCCAGCAGCCATTCCTGGGGTAGGGACAGGGGGCAATTCGGCAATCAGCCCCAGCATTTT. It codes for CASSHSWGRDRGQFGNQPQHF.

V usage is TRBV4-1 and J usage is TRBJ1-6; 8 bases fit TRBD1. Germline trimming cut 2 bases from V and 9 bases from J; bases unmatched to any gene: 6. The CDR3 is made up of 15 amino acids. The germline CDR1 and CDR2 sequences are MGHRA and YSYEKL. The CDR3 coding sequence is TGCGCCAGCAGCCAACCGGACAGGGTCGGTTCACCCCTCCACTTT. Protein product: CASSQPDRVGSPLHF.

The chain combines TRBV12-5 with TRBJ1-5; 9 positions agree with TRBD1. Germline loops: CDR1 LGHNT, CDR2 FRNRAP. Trimming took 6 bases from V and 4 from J; bases not matched to a gene: 4. This CDR3 spans 14 amino acids. The CDR3 region has the DNA TGTGCTAGTGGGACCGGGACAGGGAATCAGCCCCAGCATTTT. Protein product: CASGTGTGNQPQHF.

The J gene is TRBJ2-5, the V gene TRBV6-6; D is undetermined. This CDR3 contains 16 residues. The V end was cut by 5 bases, the J end by 0 bases, with 16 bases between. Germline V CDR1 and CDR2: MNHNY, SVGAGI (reference sequence). The DNA of the CDR3 is TGTGCCAGCAGTCGTCGCGGAGAAACCTACCAAGAGACCCAGTACTTC. It codes for CASSRRGETYQETQYF.

The J gene is TRBJ2-7, the V gene TRBV7-9; 7 positions match TRBD2. CDR1 SEHNR and CDR2 FQNEAQ come from the germline V gene (reference sequence). The CDR3 covers 15 residues. After removal of 5 bases from V and 2 bases from J, the junction contained 9 bases not matched to a gene. DNA for the CDR3: TGTGCCAGCAGCCGCATTGGGGAGGGTCCCTACGAGCAGTACTTC. Translated: CASSRIGEGPYEQYF.

The V and J genes are TRBV5-6 and TRBJ1-5, with D unresolved. V dropped 4 bases and J dropped 3 bases, with 17 bases sitting between them. CDR3 size: 16 residues. Germline V gene data show CDR1 as SGHDT and CDR2 as YYEEEE. Written as DNA, the CDR3 is TGTGCCAGCAGCGCCAGGAGCGTGAGGGCCAATCAGCCCCAGCATTTT. Its translation: CASSARSVRANQPQHF.

V and J are TRBV5-1 and TRBJ2-7, with D possibly matching TRBD2 (5 bases). CDR1 and CDR2 from the germline V gene are SGHRS and YFSETQ. The CDR3 loop spans 13 amino acids. Trimming took 0 bases from V and 4 from J, leaving 8 bases between them. In DNA, the CDR3 is TGCGCCAGCAGCTTGGGACTAACTTACGAGCAGTACTTC. Amino acids: CASSLGLTYEQYF.

The V gene is TRBV5-1, the J gene TRBJ1-1, with 7 bases that match TRBD1. V was clipped by 7 bases and J by 1 base; unmatched bases: 7. The length of the CDR3 is 14 residues. Germline lookup yields CDR1 SGHRS and CDR2 YFSETQ. CDR3 DNA sequence: TGCGCCAGCGGGGACGGGACAGAGAACACTGAAGCTTTCTTT. This translates into CASGDGTENTEAFF.

The chain links TRBV5-1 to TRBJ2-1; the D gene is possibly TRBD2 (7 bases). V lost 4 bases and J lost 10, with 21 bases in between. There are 15 residues in the CDR3. Germline CDR1 reads SGHRS; CDR2 reads YFSETQ. The CDR3 loop is CASSPLAGAPSEQFF. CDR3 DNA sequence: TGCGCCAGCAGCCCTCTGGCGGGGGCTCCTAGCGAGCAGTTCTTC. Complete variable domain (other parts from reference TRBV5-1 and TRBJ2-1): KAGVTQTPRYLIKTRGQQVTLSCSPISGHRSVSWYQQTPGQGLQFLFEYFSETQRNKGNFPGRFSGRQFSNSRSEMNVSTLELGDSALYLCASSPLAGAPSEQFFGPGTRLTVL.

The V gene is TRBV2, the J gene TRBJ2-5; 8 nucleotides align to TRBD2. The ends lost 5 bases at V and 3 bases at J; junction bases unmatched: 2. Germline CDR1 SNHLY, CDR2 FYNNEI. The CDR3 has 13 amino acids. CDR3 amino acids: CASSMTSEETQYF. The CDR3 DNA is TGTGCCAGCAGTATGACTAGCGAAGAGACCCAGTACTTC.

The chain employs TRBV5-1 and TRBJ2-1; D not certain. Between the trimmed V and J ends, which lost 0 bases and 4 bases, there was a span of 8 bases. The CDR3 sequence is 14 residues long. Germline V CDR1 and CDR2: SGHRS, YFSETQ. The CDR3 is CASSLDAIYNEQFF. CDR3 in DNA: TGCGCCAGCAGCTTGGATGCGATATACAATGAGCAGTTCTTC.

The chain uses TRBV11-2 and TRBJ1-4, with 10 bases aligning to TRBD1. This CDR3 spans 17 amino acids. V trimming: 5 bases; J trimming: 0 bases; junction bases outside the gene matches: 6. The germline V gene encodes CDR1 SGHAT and CDR2 FQNNGV. The DNA of the CDR3 is TGTGCCAGCAGCCTACGGGACAGGGGAGCAACTAATGAAAAACTGTTTTTT. This sequence encodes CASSLRDRGATNEKLFF.

The chain joins TRBV5-1 to TRBJ2-7; 8 nucleotides agree with TRBD2. Germline assignment: CDR1 SGHRS and CDR2 YFSETQ. This CDR3 is 14 amino acids long. V was clipped by 7 bases and J by 0 bases; unmatched bases: 6. The CDR3 loop is CASCSGESSYEQYF. The CDR3 nucleotides are TGCGCCAGCTGTAGCGGGGAGTCCTCCTACGAGCAGTACTTC. Based on the CDR3 plus reference TRBV5-1 and TRBJ2-7, the full variable domain is KAGVTQTPRYLIKTRGQQVTLSCSPISGHRSVSWYQQTPGQGLQFLFEYFSETQRNKGNFPGRFSGRQFSNSRSEMNVSTLELGDSALYLCASCSGESSYEQYFGPGTRLTVT.

This rearrangement joins TRBV4-3 to TRBJ2-5, with unresolved D. V was shortened by 1 base and J by 2 bases, with 14 bases between the two germline ends. CDR1 is LGHNA, CDR2 YSLEER, per germline. The CDR3 has 16 residues. CDR3 sequence reads: CASSQVHRGTQETQYF. CDR3 in DNA: TGCGCCAGCAGCCAAGTCCATCGCGGTACACAAGAGACCCAGTACTTC.

The rearrangement joins TRBV14 to TRBJ2-2; TRBD1 agrees at 7 bases. CDR3 size: 16 residues. Germline CDR1 SGHDN, CDR2 FVKESK. Trimming removed 3 bases from V and 0 bases from J; junction bases left unmatched: 4. The CDR3 bases are TGTGCCAGCAGCCATTGGGACAGTTCGAACACCGGGGAGCTGTTTTTT. Translating gives CASSHWDSSNTGELFF.

This chain joins TRBV5-1 and TRBJ2-2, with 11 bases identical to TRBD1. Germline assignment: CDR1 SGHRS and CDR2 YFSETQ. V dropped 0 bases and J dropped 7; count of bases not matched to a gene: 11. This CDR3 contains 18 residues. CDR3 loop: CASSLEPGTGGRDGELFF. CDR3 coding DNA: TGCGCCAGCAGCTTGGAACCCGGGACAGGGGGTAGAGACGGGGAGCTGTTTTTT.

CDR3 in DNA: TGTGCCAGCAGCTCCCGGGACAGGGGATTGCAGCCCCAGCATTTT. The encoded protein is CASSSRDRGLQPQHF. The V and J genes are TRBV6-5 and TRBJ1-5; 10 bases are a match to TRBD1. CDR3 size: 15 residues. V trimming: 6 bases; J trimming: 7 bases; junction bases outside the gene matches: 9. Germline V gene data show CDR1 as MNHEY and CDR2 as SVGAGI.

The chain couples TRBV23-1 to TRBJ2-5; D is unclear. TRBV23-1 is identified as an open reading frame with a role that is uncertain. The CDR3 sequence is 15 residues long. V lost 7 bases, J lost 0 bases, and 15 bases lay in between. The CDR3 protein is CASTRRHPDQETQYF. Written as DNA, the CDR3 is TGCGCCAGCACCCGACGACACCCCGACCAAGAGACCCAGTACTTC.

The chain combines TRBV4-1 with TRBJ1-6, with D possibly being TRBD1 (5 bases). Germline values: CDR1 MGHRA, CDR2 YSYEKL. V was shortened by 0 bases and J by 7 bases, with 7 bases between the two germline ends. The CDR3 sequence is 14 residues long. The DNA of the CDR3 is TGCGCCAGCAGCCAAGAGGGGGGGAATTCACCCCTCCACTTT. Translating gives CASSQEGGNSPLHF.

The CDR3 sequence: CASSFSGNYGYTF. The CDR3 bases are TGTGCCAGCAGTTTCTCAGGGAACTATGGCTACACCTTC. The chain carries TRBV27 and TRBJ1-2; D is perhaps TRBD1 (5 bases). Germline V gene sequence: CDR1 MNHEY, CDR2 SMNVEV (reference sequence). This CDR3 contains 13 residues. With 3 bases removed from V and 2 bases from J, the gap between germline ends came to 7 bases.

Of note for this clone: Without the conserved terminal phenylalanine or tryptophan, this CDR3 likely stems from a read error. The chain carries TRBV5-8 and TRBJ1-2; 7 positions agree with TRBD1. V trimming: 7 bases; J trimming: 5 bases; junction bases outside the gene matches: 11. Germline CDR1 reads SGHTS; CDR2 reads YDEGEE. The CDR3 extends over 14 amino acids. CDR3 sequence (DNA): TGTGCCAGCCCCAGGGGGAGGCAGGGTTATGGCTACACCCTC. It encodes CASPRGRQGYGYTL.

This chain connects TRBV5-1 to TRBJ2-5, with TRBD2 matching 9 bases. With 2 bases clipped from V and 1 base from J, the junction kept 6 bases outside the gene matches. In germline, CDR1 is SGHRS, CDR2 YFSETQ. This CDR3 region has 16 residues. The chain's CDR3 is CASSFGAGGPQETQYF. The CDR3, as DNA: TGCGCCAGCAGCTTCGGAGCGGGGGGCCCCCAAGAGACCCAGTACTTC.

This chain links TRBV5-1 with TRBJ1-5, with a possible D match to TRBD1 (6 bases). The ends were cut back, 6 bases at V and 0 bases at J, with 19 bases in the middle. The CDR3 is 17 residues long. The germline CDR1 and CDR2 sequences are SGHRS and YFSETQ. The CDR3 spells CASMNLPGHHSNQPQHF. As DNA, the CDR3 is TGCGCCAGCATGAACCTACCGGGACACCATAGCAATCAGCCCCAGCATTTT.

The rearrangement joins TRBV5-1 to TRBJ2-5, with 9 bases that match TRBD1. The V gene end was trimmed by 4 bases and the J gene end by 4 bases; junction bases not matched to a gene: 2. Germline CDR1 and CDR2: SGHRS and YFSETQ. The CDR3 contains 13 residues. The CDR3 sequence: CASSRTGVETQYF. CDR3 bases: TGCGCCAGCAGCCGGACAGGGGTAGAGACCCAGTACTTC. The entire variable domain, with the rest obtained from reference TRBV5-1 and TRBJ2-5, is as follows: KAGVTQTPRYLIKTRGQQVTLSCSPISGHRSVSWYQQTPGQGLQFLFEYFSETQRNKGNFPGRFSGRQFSNSRSEMNVSTLELGDSALYLCASSRTGVETQYFGPGTRLLVL.

The gene calls are TRBV30 and TRBJ1-2; D ambiguous. Trimming shortened V by 0 bases and J by 8 bases, and 10 bases separated the two germline ends. This CDR3 has 12 amino acids. Per the germline V gene, CDR1 is GTSNPN and CDR2 is SVGIG (reference sequence). CDR3 sequence: CAWSVVSGGYTF. The CDR3, as DNA: TGTGCCTGGAGTGTGGTGAGCGGAGGCTACACCTTC.